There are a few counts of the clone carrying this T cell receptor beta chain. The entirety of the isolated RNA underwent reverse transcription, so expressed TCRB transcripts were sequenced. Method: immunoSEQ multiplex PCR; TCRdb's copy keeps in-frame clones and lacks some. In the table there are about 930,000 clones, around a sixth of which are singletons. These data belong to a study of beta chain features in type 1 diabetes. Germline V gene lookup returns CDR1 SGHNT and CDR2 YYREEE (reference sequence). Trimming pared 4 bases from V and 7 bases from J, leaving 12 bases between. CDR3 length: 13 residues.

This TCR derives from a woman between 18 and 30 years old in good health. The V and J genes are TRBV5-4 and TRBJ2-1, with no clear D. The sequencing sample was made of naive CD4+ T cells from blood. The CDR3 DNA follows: TGTGCCAGCAGCAGTGTAGCCAGTAATGAGCAGTTCTTC. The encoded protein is CASSSVASNEQFF.